This TCR beta chain was sequenced during a study of blood T cell repertoires in COVID-19. CDR3 length equals 14 residues. After removal of 7 bases from V and 5 bases from J, the junction contained 6 bases not matched to a gene. CDR1 is LNHDA, CDR2 SQIVND, per germline (reference sequence). Assay used: immunoSEQ multiplex PCR; TCRdb lists only in-frame clones, some missing. The sample lists tens of thousands of clones; about 91% were seen once. The TCR sequence derives from a woman aged 80 or older with acute or convalescent COVID-19. The rearrangement joins TRBV19 to TRBJ1-1; 11 bases line up with TRBD1. Sequenced input: peripheral blood. DNA for the CDR3: TGTGCCAGTAACCTGGGACAGGGGGGGACTGAAGCTTTCTTT. Amino acids: CASNLGQGGTEAFF.